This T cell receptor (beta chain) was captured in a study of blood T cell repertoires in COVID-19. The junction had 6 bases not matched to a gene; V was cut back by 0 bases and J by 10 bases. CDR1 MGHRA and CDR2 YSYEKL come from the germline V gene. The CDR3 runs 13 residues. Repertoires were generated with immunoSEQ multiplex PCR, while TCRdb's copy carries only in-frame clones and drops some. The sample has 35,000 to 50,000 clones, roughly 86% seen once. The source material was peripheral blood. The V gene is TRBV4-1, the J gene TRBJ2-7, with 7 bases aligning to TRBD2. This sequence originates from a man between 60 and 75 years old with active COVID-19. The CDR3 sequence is CASSQESGRPQYF. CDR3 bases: TGCGCCAGCAGCCAAGAGTCCGGGAGGCCTCAGTACTTC.